This T cell receptor beta chain was identified during a study of T cell repertoires in ileal Crohn's disease. This clone was seen a few times. This CDR3 has 13 amino acids. Per germline, CDR1 SGHNT and CDR2 YENEEA. Trimming left V 5 bases short and J 9 bases short, with 14 bases between. The time point: neoterminal ileum biopsy at postoperative endoscopy, about 6 months after surgery. Using immunoSEQ multiplex PCR, the repertoire was profiled, and TCRdb retains in-frame clones only, with some absent. The sample yields more than 10,000 clones, roughly 73% seen once. The rearrangement links TRBV11-3 to TRBJ1-3; no clear D gene. The clonotype comes from an adult with Crohn's disease. Sequenced: ileal tissue. The CDR3 DNA reads as TGTGCCAGCAGCAAGGACGGCTCATCCACCATATATTTT. Translated, it gives CASSKDGSSTIYF.